This T cell receptor beta chain was identified in a study of beta chain features in type 1 diabetes. The investigators reverse transcribed all of the isolated RNA, so they sequenced expressed TCRB transcripts. Several million reads on average were seen across naive, central memory and regulatory T cell samples. Sequenced by immunoSEQ multiplex PCR; TCRdb stores in-frame clones only, minus some. The table lists about 250,000 clones, less than 15% of them singletons, with more than 0.02% in the top ten. This CDR3 region has 15 residues. Trimming at V came to 4 bases and at J to 9 bases, leaving 7 bases not matched to a gene. Germline CDR1 SGHRS, CDR2 YFSETQ.

The chain has TRBV5-1 and TRBJ1-6, with 10 bases that match TRBD1. The sequence was obtained from a middle-aged woman in good health. The sequenced material came from naive CD4+ T cells from blood. This CDR3 reads CASSIPGTGVSPLHF. For the CDR3, the DNA is TGCGCCAGCAGCATACCCGGGACAGGGGTTTCACCCCTCCACTTT.